Included here is one T cell receptor beta chain sequence, with context. The clone's antigen remains unknown. No base quality information exists; no much larger clone differs at one position. V was cut back by 2 bases and J by 1 base, leaving a gap of 11 bases between them. The CDR3 starts with the cysteine, ends with the phenylalanine, and has 16 residues. Solely the CDR3 DNA is kept, with 48 bases framed from the first base. Per the germline V gene, MNHEY is the CDR1 and SVGAGI is the CDR2. This entry comes from a study of cytomegalovirus exposure and HLA in healthy donors (dated 2017 in TCRdb). Notes on the research overall: The roughly 670 repertoires of the first cohort and the roughly 120 validation repertoires were produced on the same platform, according to a later analysis. The aim of the study was to test whether cataloging public T cell receptors could identify signatures of past pathogen exposure. A separate validation cohort of roughly 130 different subjects was used in addition to the roughly 670-subject first cohort. High-throughput TCR immunosequencing, statistical association of individual TCRs with disease status, and machine learning were combined to predict cytomegalovirus infection status. Here is what the overall study found, with its caveats: The authors suggested that the approach could potentially be generalized to other disease states and immunological phenotypes. Across donors, most TCR sequences were observed very rarely, whereas some public TCRs were present in many individuals. The validation cohort had no HLA typing available for a later analysis, so co-occurrence within that cohort was assessed over all 120 or so repertoires. A total of 150 to 200 TCR beta chains were listed by the study as associated with cytomegalovirus. The classifier was reported to diagnose cytomegalovirus status with high specificity and sensitivity in both the original and validation cohorts. A later analysis found that TCRs clustered in the first cohort also tended to co-occur in the roughly 120 validation repertoires, with approximately 93% of cluster scores above 0. A few of the identified cytomegalovirus-associated TCR beta chains were confirmed in vitro to be specific for cytomegalovirus antigens.

The donors belonged to the validation cohort of around 120 subjects, which was separate from the approximately 610-subject first cohort. The library was made by the immunoSEQ multiplex PCR assay. The paper's processing steps were these. A statistical classification framework was built for diagnosing cytomegalovirus status from the catalog of TCR beta chain sequences. This is the immuneACCESS table as TCRdb keeps it, with only in-frame sequences that have V and J called. A part of the clones is gone; compared with another copy, unresolved V genes explain less than half, and the rest is unexplained. V, J and clone size reflect that table, while D and trimming were determined from the DNA. The sample profile shows about 360,000 clones; just over 85% of them were found once. Over 0.75% of the sample lies in the top ten.

The sample was PBMCs. The chain is encoded by TRBV6-5 joined to TRBJ2-2, with a tentative D gene TRBD1 over 5 matching bases. This receptor was identified in a woman aged 18 to 35 in good health and CMV-seronegative. The encoded CDR3 is CASSYGPQGNTGELFF. The DNA sequence follows: TGTGCCAGCAGTTACGGACCCCAGGGGAACACCGGGGAGCTGTTTTTT.